These T cell receptor beta chains were read from a single sample in a study of regulatory T cells in long-lasting Graves disease. Each CDR3 protein gets one entry after TCRdb re-called the multiplex PCR reads with MiXCR. The sample yields 310,000 or so distinct CDR3 sequences, 22% seen once. Sample: peripheral blood mononuclear cells (PBMCs), taken when the disease was refractory, from a patient treated with antithyroid drugs. Receptors originate from a female donor with Graves disease. Each CDR3 is given with its conserved first and last residue. The order of the fields is V gene, D gene, clone size, J gene, CDR3 DNA, CDR3 protein. The D gene is left open where the match is weak. Clone size appears in some rows only: once, few, many, or a class for an expanded clone.

v_gene: TRBV3-1
d_gene: .
abundance: many
j_gene: TRBJ1-2
CDR3nt: TGTGCCAGCAGCCAAGAGGAAGGGGGAAGGGGCTACACCTTC
CDR3aa: CASSQEEGGRGYTF

v_gene: TRBV19
d_gene: TRBD1
abundance: few
j_gene: TRBJ2-7
CDR3nt: TGTGCCAGTAGTATTTCCGGGACAGGGCATCAGAGCTCCTACGAGCAGTACTTC
CDR3aa: CASSISGTGHQSSYEQYF

v_gene: TRBV20-1
d_gene: TRBD1
abundance: .
j_gene: TRBJ2-7
CDR3nt: TGCAGTGCCAACACCGGACAGGCCGGCTACGAGCAGTACTTC
CDR3aa: CSANTGQAGYEQYF

v_gene: TRBV28
d_gene: .
abundance: many
j_gene: TRBJ2-7
CDR3nt: TGTGCCAGCAGTCTTGGGTTGGGGACCTACGAGCAGTACTTC
CDR3aa: CASSLGLGTYEQYF

v_gene: TRBV9
d_gene: TRBD2
abundance: .
j_gene: TRBJ2-5
CDR3nt: TGTGCCAGCAGCGTAGCCCCTGCGGGAGGCCAAGAGACCCAGTACTTC
CDR3aa: CASSVAPAGGQETQYF

v_gene: TRBV18
d_gene: .
abundance: many
j_gene: TRBJ1-5
CDR3nt: TGTGCCAGCTCCCGCGAGCGCGGTCAGCCCCAGCATTTT
CDR3aa: CASSRERGQPQHF

v_gene: TRBV27
d_gene: .
abundance: few
j_gene: TRBJ1-2
CDR3nt: TGTGCCAGCAGCTTAGGCGTACAGGGTGGAAACTATGGCTACACCTTC
CDR3aa: CASSLGVQGGNYGYTF

v_gene: TRBV6-1
d_gene: .
abundance: few
j_gene: TRBJ2-2
CDR3nt: TGTGCCAGCAGTGACTCAAAGGCCGGGGAGCTGTTTTTT
CDR3aa: CASSDSKAGELFF

v_gene: TRBV7-2
d_gene: .
abundance: .
j_gene: TRBJ2-1
CDR3nt: TGTGCCAGCAGCTTAGTGGGGAATGAGCAGTTCTTC
CDR3aa: CASSLVGNEQFF

v_gene: TRBV18
d_gene: .
abundance: many
j_gene: TRBJ2-2
CDR3nt: TGTGCCAGCTCACCTCTAGCGACCGGGGAGCTGTTTTTT
CDR3aa: CASSPLATGELFF

v_gene: TRBV7-2
d_gene: TRBD1
abundance: once
j_gene: TRBJ2-7
CDR3nt: TGTGCCAGCAGCCTAAGGACAGGGAATCCCTACGAGCAGTACTTC
CDR3aa: CASSLRTGNPYEQYF

v_gene: TRBV29-1
d_gene: TRBD1
abundance: .
j_gene: TRBJ2-2
CDR3nt: TGCAGCGTTGAACAAAGGGGGCCCGGGGAGCTGTTTTTT
CDR3aa: CSVEQRGPGELFF

v_gene: TRBV29-1
d_gene: .
abundance: many
j_gene: TRBJ2-4
CDR3nt: TGCAGCGTTGGGGAGACATCCATTCAGTACTTC
CDR3aa: CSVGETSIQYF

v_gene: TRBV6-1
d_gene: .
abundance: .
j_gene: TRBJ2-5
CDR3nt: TGTGCCAGCAGCTGGGACATACAAGAGACCCAGTACTTC
CDR3aa: CASSWDIQETQYF

v_gene: TRBV19
d_gene: TRBD1
abundance: few
j_gene: TRBJ1-5
CDR3nt: TGTGCCAGTAGGATGGGACAGGATCATCAGCCCCAGCATTTT
CDR3aa: CASRMGQDHQPQHF

v_gene: TRBV28
d_gene: .
abundance: many
j_gene: TRBJ2-7
CDR3nt: TGTGCCAGCAGTTTGTCCCGGGGGCTCTACGAGCAGTACTTC
CDR3aa: CASSLSRGLYEQYF

v_gene: TRBV29-1
d_gene: TRBD1
abundance: .
j_gene: TRBJ2-5
CDR3nt: TGCAGCGTTGATAAGGAGGCCCCAGGGGGCCAGTACTTC
CDR3aa: CSVDKEAPGGQYF

v_gene: TRBV29-1
d_gene: .
abundance: many
j_gene: TRBJ2-5
CDR3nt: TGCAGCGTTGAGGTCCAGGGGTTATCCCAGTACTTC
CDR3aa: CSVEVQGLSQYF

v_gene: TRBV5-6
d_gene: .
abundance: many
j_gene: TRBJ2-5
CDR3nt: TGTGCCAGCAGCTTGTGGAGGGGGAGAGTACGGGAGACCCAGTACTTC
CDR3aa: CASSLWRGRVRETQYF

v_gene: TRBV2
d_gene: .
abundance: once
j_gene: TRBJ1-2
CDR3nt: TGTACCAGCAGTGAACAGGGAGACTATGACTACACCTTC
CDR3aa: CTSSEQGDYDYTF

v_gene: TRBV6-5
d_gene: TRBD2
abundance: .
j_gene: TRBJ2-5
CDR3nt: TGTGCCAGCAGTTACTCCCTCGGGACTAGGGAGACCCAGTACTTC
CDR3aa: CASSYSLGTRETQYF

v_gene: TRBV12-3/TRBV12-4
d_gene: TRBD1
abundance: many
j_gene: TRBJ1-2
CDR3nt: TGTGCCAGCACCCCTGGAGGGGGCGCTTATGGCTACACCTTC
CDR3aa: CASTPGGGAYGYTF